The 14 T cell receptor beta chains listed next were all sequenced from one sample in a study of T cells in localized non-small cell lung cancer. Repertoires were generated with immunoSEQ multiplex PCR, while TCRdb's copy carries only in-frame clones and drops some. The sample shows approximately 140,000 clones, 89% of them seen only once. Here the sequenced sample was peripheral blood, taken before any cancer treatment. The origin of the receptors is a female donor older than 55 with stage I lung adenocarcinoma.

The chain recombines TRBV19 with TRBJ1-2; D ambiguous. Per germline, CDR1 LNHDA and CDR2 SQIVND (reference sequence). Trimming cost V 5 bases and J 2 bases, with 6 bases left between them. This CDR3 is built from 12 residues. CDR3 sequence (DNA): TGTGCCAGTAGTCACGGAAACTATGGCTACACCTTC. This gives the protein CASSHGNYGYTF.

The rearrangement links TRBV6-6 to TRBJ1-4; D call uncertain. The germline gives CDR1 MNHNY, CDR2 SVGAGI (reference sequence). Trimming cost V 0 bases and J 3 bases, with 5 bases left between them. CDR3 length equals 14 residues. CDR3 nucleotides: TGTGCCAGCAGTTACTCCAGTCCTAATGAAAAACTGTTTTTT. This codes for CASSYSSPNEKLFF.

Points on this clone: The junction departs from germline at one end; a sequencing error may be responsible. The gene calls are TRBV5-1 and TRBJ2-5; possibly TRBD2 for D (6 bases). This CDR3 contains 14 residues. Germline-derived CDR1 and CDR2 are SGHRS and YFSETQ. The CDR3 DNA reads TGCGCCAGCGGCTTCGCCGGGGGTCAAGAGACCCAGTACTTC. Its translation: CASGFAGGQETQYF.

The sample holds one count of this clone. V is TRBV6-8 and J is TRBJ2-2; 9 bases are a match to TRBD1. The CDR3 is made up of 15 amino acids. V was pared by 7 bases and J by 6 bases, with 9 bases of the junction left unmatched. Germline CDR1 reads MNHGY; CDR2 reads SAAAGT. CDR3 amino acids: CASTGQGRSAGELFF. The DNA of the CDR3 is TGTGCCAGCACGGGACAGGGAAGGTCGGCCGGGGAGCTGTTTTTT.

The chain joins TRBV7-9 to TRBJ2-3; 9 nucleotides agree with TRBD1. Trimming at V came to 5 bases and at J to 2 bases, leaving 2 bases not matched to a gene. Per the germline V gene, CDR1 is SEHNR and CDR2 is FQNEAQ (reference sequence). There are 14 residues in the CDR3. The CDR3, as DNA: TGTGCCAGCAGCGGACAGGGGAACACAGATACGCAGTATTTT. It encodes CASSGQGNTDTQYF.

The rearrangement links TRBV2 to TRBJ2-2; tentative D call: TRBD2 (6 bases). Germline V gives CDR1 SNHLY, CDR2 FYNNEI. This CDR3 has 15 amino acids. Trimming removed 7 bases from V and 4 bases from J, with 16 bases in between. The CDR3 region has the DNA TGTGCCAGCAACCCCGCGGGACTCATCACCGGGGAGCTGTTTTTT. It is translated as CASNPAGLITGELFF.

This clone has just one count. This chain links TRBV18 with TRBJ2-3, with TRBD1 matching over 9 bases. Germline CDR1 reads KGHSH; CDR2 reads LQKENI. V lost 2 bases, J lost 11 bases, and 8 bases stayed unmatched. The CDR3 spans 14 residues. The CDR3 DNA sequence: TGTGCCAGCTCACCAGACTCGGACAGGGGAGGGCAGTATTTT. It encodes CASSPDSDRGGQYF.

The J gene is TRBJ2-5, the V gene TRBV6-5, with 9 bases fitting TRBD2. V lost 6 bases to trimming and J lost 3 bases; unmatched junction nucleotides: 5. The CDR3 contains 14 residues. CDR1 and CDR2 from the germline V gene are MNHEY and SVGAGI. This CDR3 is CASSYRLAEETQYF. The CDR3 DNA reads as TGTGCCAGCAGCTATAGACTAGCGGAAGAGACCCAGTACTTC.

V gene TRBV9 combines with J gene TRBJ2-1; 7 bases match TRBD2. The junction had 14 bases not matched to a gene; V was cut back by 6 bases and J by 8 bases. The V gene's germline CDR1 is SGDLS and CDR2 YYNGEE. CDR3 length equals 15 residues. CDR3 in DNA: TGTGCCAGCAACCGAGCGGGACCTCTTCGGGATGAGCAGTTCTTC. Translation: CASNRAGPLRDEQFF.

V gene TRBV18 combines with J gene TRBJ2-7, with D perhaps matching TRBD1 (6 bases). Germline values: CDR1 KGHSH, CDR2 LQKENI. The CDR3 is made up of 14 amino acids. The germline V and J ends were trimmed by 3 bases and 4 bases, with 13 bases remaining between them. CDR3 amino acids: CASSPPGQPYEQYF. For the CDR3, the DNA is TGTGCCAGCTCACCGCCGGGACAACCTTACGAGCAGTACTTC. Drawing the rest from reference TRBV18 and TRBJ2-7, the complete variable domain is NAGVMQNPRHLVRRRGQEARLRCSPMKGHSHVYWYRQLPEEGLKFMVYLQKENIIDESGMPKERFSAEFPKEGPSILRIQQVVRGDSAAYFCASSPPGQPYEQYFGPGTRLTVT.

The V call is TRBV11-2, the J call TRBJ2-1; D may be TRBD1 or TRBD2 (5 bases each). The CDR3 runs to 13 residues. Germline loops: CDR1 SGHAT, CDR2 FQNNGV. The V gene lost 6 bases and the J gene lost 4 bases, with 10 bases spanning the gap. CDR3 in amino acids: CASSYGTYNEQFF. Written as DNA, the CDR3 is TGTGCCAGCAGTTATGGGACGTACAATGAGCAGTTCTTC.

J is TRBJ2-1 and V is TRBV15, with unresolved D. The CDR3 spans 14 residues. Germline assignment: CDR1 LNHNV and CDR2 YYDKDF (reference sequence). Trimming removed 1 base at V and 8 bases at J, with 12 bases between. The CDR3 bases are TGTGCCACCAGCAGAGCCAGAGGAGTCTATGAGCAGTTCTTC. Encoded protein: CATSRARGVYEQFF.

The CDR3 is CATSRERPGVENTIYF. For the CDR3, the DNA is TGTGCCACCAGCAGAGAGAGGCCAGGGGTGGAAAACACCATATATTTT. This rearrangement joins TRBV15 to TRBJ1-3; a possible D gene is TRBD1 (6 bases). Germline V lookup: CDR1 LNHNV, CDR2 YYDKDF (reference sequence). This CDR3 contains 16 residues. Trimming removed 0 bases at V and 6 bases at J, with 15 bases between.

The chain couples TRBV14 to TRBJ1-3; D gene uncertain. Between the trimmed V and J ends, which lost 1 base and 4 bases, there was a span of 17 bases. The CDR3 consists of 17 residues. Germline V gene sequence: CDR1 SGHDN, CDR2 FVKESK. DNA for the CDR3: TGTGCCAGCAGCCAAGGGGGTGCCCTTATTAGAGGAAACACCATATATTTT. Translation gives CASSQGGALIRGNTIYF.